Below are 18 T cell receptor beta chains sequenced from a single sample in a study of T cells in localized non-small cell lung cancer. Sequencing used immunoSEQ multiplex PCR; TCRdb keeps in-frame clones, though not all of them. The data show 55,000 or so clones, with over 70% seen just once and more than 4% held by the top ten. The specimen comprised PBMCs, sampled before any cancer treatment. These receptors were collected from a woman aged 35 to 70 with stage II lung adenocarcinoma.

This clone is termed medium-sized. The chain carries TRBV6-1 and TRBJ1-5; tentatively, D is TRBD1 (5 bases). The CDR3 is 14 residues long. CDR1 and CDR2 from the germline V gene are MNHNS and SASEGT. V was pared by 8 bases and J by 6 bases, with 17 bases between. In DNA, the CDR3 is TGTGCCAGCCTTCCCAGCAGGGCGGGTCAGCCCCAGCATTTT. As protein: CASLPSRAGQPQHF.

This clone turned up a few times. The V call is TRBV4-2, the J call TRBJ2-3, with TRBD2 identical over 9 bases. Germline lookup yields CDR1 LGHNA and CDR2 YNFKEQ. Unmatched junction bases numbered 5, after V lost 0 bases and J lost 1 base. The CDR3 covers 17 residues. The CDR3 DNA reads as TGTGCCAGCAGCCAAGATCTGGCGGGGGGGGGCACAGATACGCAGTATTTT. It specifies CASSQDLAGGGTDTQYF.

The chain has TRBV9 and TRBJ2-1; TRBD1 aligns across 7 bases. Germline CDR1 and CDR2: SGDLS and YYNGEE. J was trimmed by 10 bases and V by 4 bases; bases with no gene match: 11. The CDR3 has 14 amino acids. For the CDR3, the DNA is TGTGCCAGCAGCCTTCTAAATCAGGGGGAAGAGCAGTTCTTC. Translated: CASSLLNQGEEQFF.

Here the CDR3 DNA reads TGTGCCAGCAGCCCCAGGTATGGCGGCCCTCGGGCCCCTGAAGCTTTCTTT. This encodes CASSPRYGGPRAPEAFF. This chain uses TRBV9 with TRBJ1-1; D unresolved. Per the germline V gene, CDR1 is SGDLS and CDR2 is YYNGEE. V was cut by 4 bases and J by 6 bases, with 25 bases left in between. The CDR3 sequence is 17 residues long.

This clone was counted once. The CDR3 region is CASSYLSGQTAYGYTF. CDR3 nucleotide sequence: TGTGCCAGCAGTTACCTATCGGGACAGACAGCCTATGGCTACACCTTC. The chain employs TRBV6-5 and TRBJ1-2; 7 nucleotides line up with TRBD1. Germline V CDR1 and CDR2: MNHEY, SVGAGI. J lost 4 bases, V lost 2 bases, and 10 bases had no gene match. The CDR3 loop spans 16 amino acids.

This clone was seen a few times. The CDR3 coding sequence is TGTGCCAGTAGTCCACGGGGAAGGGGCGTTAATCAGCCCCAGCATTTT. This translates into CASSPRGRGVNQPQHF. The chain has TRBV19 and TRBJ1-5, with D possibly TRBD1 on 5 matching bases. Germline V gene lookup returns CDR1 LNHDA and CDR2 SQIVND (reference sequence). There are 16 residues in the CDR3. Between the trimmed V and J ends, which lost 5 bases and 4 bases, there was a span of 18 bases.

The rearrangement uses TRBV7-9 and TRBJ1-2, with 8 nucleotides matching TRBD1. V gave up 1 base and J gave up 5 bases; unmatched junction bases: 6. The CDR3 spans 15 residues. Germline V gene data show CDR1 as SEHNR and CDR2 as FQNEAQ (reference sequence). CDR3: CASSLGTGSGYGYTF. CDR3 bases: TGTGCCAGCAGCTTAGGGACAGGGAGCGGTTATGGCTACACCTTC.

CDR3 bases: TGTGCCATCAGTGAGGAGACGGTGAACACTGAAGCTTTCTTT. Its protein is CAISEETVNTEAFF. V and J are TRBV10-3 and TRBJ1-1; unclear D gene. Germline assignment: CDR1 ENHRY and CDR2 SYGVKD. V was trimmed by 2 bases and J by 0 bases, leaving 7 bases between them. CDR3 length equals 14 residues.

The rearrangement joins TRBV6-5 to TRBJ1-3; D not resolved. Between the trimmed V and J ends, which lost 6 bases and 1 base, there was a span of 10 bases. Germline V gives CDR1 MNHEY, CDR2 SVGAGI. The CDR3 contains 14 residues. CDR3 loop: CASSPGGSGNTIYF. CDR3 bases: TGTGCCAGCAGCCCCGGAGGGTCTGGAAACACCATATATTTT.

The gene calls are TRBV28 and TRBJ2-3; D might be TRBD1 or TRBD2, each matching 6 bases. Deletions cut 8 bases from V and 0 bases from J, with 21 bases between. Germline loops: CDR1 MDHEN, CDR2 SYDVKM. This CDR3 spans 17 amino acids. CDR3 nucleotides: TGTGCCAGCGGAGGGGGATCCCCAAGTCCTAGCACAGATACGCAGTATTTT. It translates to CASGGGSPSPSTDTQYF.

The V gene is TRBV6-1, the J gene TRBJ1-1; 7 bases are shared with TRBD1. V lost 1 base, J lost 2 bases, and 4 bases stayed unmatched. Per germline, CDR1 MNHNS and CDR2 SASEGT. This CDR3 contains 15 residues. DNA of the CDR3: TGTGCCAGCAGTGAAGATCCAGGGGGAAACACTGAAGCTTTCTTT. It is translated as CASSEDPGGNTEAFF.

J is TRBJ1-5 and V is TRBV5-5, with 7 bases aligning to TRBD1. CDR1 and CDR2 from the germline V gene are SGHKS and YYEKEE (reference sequence). The CDR3 is made up of 15 amino acids. The J segment lost 0 bases and the V segment lost 5 bases, leaving 5 bases of the junction unmatched. This CDR3 is CASSRDSNSNQPQHF. The CDR3 nucleotides read TGTGCCAGCAGTCGGGACAGCAATAGCAATCAGCCCCAGCATTTT. The variable domain in full, completed from reference TRBV5-5 and TRBJ1-5, reads DAGVTQSPTHLIKTRGQQVTLRCSPISGHKSVSWYQQVLGQGPQFIFQYYEKEERGRGNFPDRFSARQFPNYSSELNVNALLLGDSALYLCASSRDSNSNQPQHFGDGTRLSIL.

This clone was recorded once. The V gene is TRBV29-1, the J gene TRBJ2-5; D gene unclear. The J call may be incorrect, as the DNA end agrees better with TRBJ2-7. This CDR3 is 13 amino acids long. Germline V gene sequence: CDR1 SQVTM, CDR2 ANQGSEA. CDR3 DNA sequence: TGCAGCGTTGAAGAGGGTCGAGGCTACGAGCAGTACTTC. Its translation: CSVEEGRGYEQYF.

The gene calls are TRBV7-2 and TRBJ1-2; possible D gene TRBD1, 5 bases. This CDR3 has 15 amino acids. Trimming took 4 bases from V and 7 from J, leaving 19 bases between them. The germline V gene encodes CDR1 SGHTA and CDR2 FQGNSA. Here the CDR3 reads CASSSILGAGGGYTF. CDR3 nucleotides: TGTGCCAGCAGCTCAATACTAGGGGCAGGAGGTGGCTACACCTTC.

This clone was seen once. This chain's CDR3 is CASSQAAGTGYEQYF. The DNA of the CDR3 is TGTGCCAGCAGCCAAGCGGCCGGGACAGGGTACGAGCAGTACTTC. The chain links TRBV4-2 to TRBJ2-7; TRBD1 matches at 9 bases. J lost 4 bases, V lost 1 base, and 5 bases had no gene match. The CDR3 is made up of 15 amino acids. Looked up from germline, CDR1 is LGHNA and CDR2 is YNFKEQ.

This clone is a singleton in its sample. The chain links TRBV28 to TRBJ1-2; D gene ambiguous. There are 11 residues in the CDR3. Per germline, CDR1 MDHEN and CDR2 SYDVKM. V shed 10 bases and J shed 6 bases, with 12 bases lying between them. The CDR3 sequence is CATPTEDGYTF. DNA of the CDR3: TGTGCCACCCCGACCGAGGATGGCTACACCTTC.

The chain couples TRBV5-5 to TRBJ1-1, with D unclear. The CDR3 contains 15 residues. Germline loops: CDR1 SGHKS, CDR2 YYEKEE (reference sequence). V lost 0 bases and J lost 3, with 12 bases in between. The CDR3 here is CASSLGAQFYTEAFF. Written as DNA, the CDR3 is TGTGCCAGCAGCTTGGGGGCCCAGTTTTACACTGAAGCTTTCTTT.

The chain combines TRBV10-3 with TRBJ1-4; D possibly corresponds to TRBD1 (6 bases). The germline V gene has CDR1 ENHRY and CDR2 SYGVKD. There are 13 residues in the CDR3. V dropped 10 bases and J dropped 4 bases, with 13 bases sitting between them. The CDR3 sequence: CASRQALNEKLFF. CDR3 coding DNA: TGTGCCAGCAGACAGGCCCTTAATGAAAAACTGTTTTTT.